This TCR beta chain was captured by sequencing in a study of Ad26.COV2.S vaccination and SARS-CoV-2 variants. Study-wide points: Similar non-spike TCR breadth was seen in vaccine and placebo recipients. Total T cell responses may have been underestimated by the TCR breadth and depth analyses.

The sample's treatment: 19 received Ad26.COV2.S at low or high dose, single or two shots; several received placebo; per-sample allocation not given. Sample collection was performed on day 63 after the first vaccine or placebo injection. TCRdb keeps only in-frame clones here, not all; method: immunoSEQ multiplex PCR. This sample yields about 330,000 clones, of which under 90% are seen a single time; around 5.5% belongs to the top ten. This clone was recorded only once. What it recognizes is unknown. The CDR3 has 16 residues. Germline CDR1 SGDLS, CDR2 YYNGEE. The junction had 6 bases not matched to a gene; V was cut back by 4 bases and J by 3 bases.

This specimen was peripheral blood, taken in a trial of Ad26.COV2.S vaccine versus placebo. The V and J genes are TRBV9 and TRBJ2-1; TRBD2 agrees at 11 bases. This clonotype was obtained from a person aged 18-60 years who received the Ad26.COV2.S COVID-19 vaccine or a placebo. The CDR3 loop is CASSLLAGVGYNEQFF. DNA of the CDR3: TGTGCCAGCAGCTTACTAGCGGGAGTGGGCTACAATGAGCAGTTCTTC.